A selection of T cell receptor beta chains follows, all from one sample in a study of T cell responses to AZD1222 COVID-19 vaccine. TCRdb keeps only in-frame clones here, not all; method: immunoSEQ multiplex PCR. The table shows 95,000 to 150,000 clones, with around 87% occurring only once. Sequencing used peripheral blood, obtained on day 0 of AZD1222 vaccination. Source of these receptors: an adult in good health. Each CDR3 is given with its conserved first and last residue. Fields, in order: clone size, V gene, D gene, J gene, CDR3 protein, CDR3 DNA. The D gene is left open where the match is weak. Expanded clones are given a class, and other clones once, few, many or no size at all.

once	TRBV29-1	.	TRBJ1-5	CSVGGAGSNQPQHF	TGCAGCGTTGGGGGGGCGGGTAGCAATCAGCCCCAGCATTTT
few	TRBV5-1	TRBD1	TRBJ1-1	CASSFAAGGNTEAFF	TGCGCCAGCAGCTTCGCGGCAGGGGGGAACACTGAAGCTTTCTTT
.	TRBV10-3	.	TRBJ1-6	CAIRNSVYNSPLHF	TGTGCCATCAGGAACAGCGTCTATAATTCACCCCTCCACTTT
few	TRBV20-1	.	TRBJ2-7	CSARKSYEQYF	TGCAGTGCTAGGAAGAGCTACGAGCAGTACTTC
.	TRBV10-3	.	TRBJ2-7	CATKARTYEQYF	TGTGCCACTAAGGCAAGGACCTACGAGCAGTACTTC
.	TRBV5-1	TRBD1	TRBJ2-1	CASSPTGTVFSYNEQFF	TGCGCCAGCAGCCCGACCGGGACAGTTTTCTCCTACAATGAGCAGTTCTTC
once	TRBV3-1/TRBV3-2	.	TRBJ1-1	CASSQAGGANTEAFF	TGTGCCAGCAGCCAAGCGGGAGGGGCGAACACTGAAGCTTTCTTT
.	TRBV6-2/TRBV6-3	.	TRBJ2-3	CASSYPRDSDEYTDTQYF	TGTGCCAGCAGTTACCCACGTGACTCGGACGAGTACACAGATACGCAGTATTTT
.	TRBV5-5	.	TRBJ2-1	CASSRSNGEQFF	TGTGCCAGCAGCCGGAGTAATGGTGAGCAGTTCTTC
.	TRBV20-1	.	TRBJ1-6	CSASRADMGGNSPLHF	TGCAGTGCTAGTCGGGCGGACATGGGGGGCAATTCACCCCTCCACTTT
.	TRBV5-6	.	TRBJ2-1	CASSFGGGNEQFF	TGTGCCAGCAGCTTCGGTGGGGGCAATGAGCAGTTCTTC
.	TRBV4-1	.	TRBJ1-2	CASSQVVQGDYGYTF	TGCGCCAGCAGCCAAGTGGTACAGGGAGACTATGGCTACACCTTC
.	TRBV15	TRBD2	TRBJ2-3	CATSRDSRGGFDTQYF	TGTGCCACCAGCAGAGATAGCCGGGGGGGCTTCGATACGCAGTATTTT
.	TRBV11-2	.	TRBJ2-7	CASSLGQWTSDF	TGTGCCAGCAGCCTCGGACAGTGGACCTCCGACTTC
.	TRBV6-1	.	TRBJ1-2	CASSEVRYGYTF	TGTGCCAGCAGTGAAGTTAGGTATGGCTACACCTTC
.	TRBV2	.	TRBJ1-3	CASSDRELSGNTIYF	TGTGCCAGCAGTGACAGGGAGCTCTCTGGAAACACCATATATTTT
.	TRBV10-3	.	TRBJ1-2	CAISEEGNYGYTF	TGTGCCATCAGTGAAGAGGGCAACTATGGCTACACCTTC
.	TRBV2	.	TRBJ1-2	CASGMRTANYGYTF	TGTGCCAGCGGAATGAGGACAGCTAACTATGGCTACACCTTC
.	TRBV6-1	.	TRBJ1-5	CASSEAGGGNQPQHF	TGTGCCAGCAGTGAAGCTGGGGGTGGCAATCAGCCCCAGCATTTT
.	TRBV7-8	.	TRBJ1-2	CASSPGRGYTF	TGTGCCAGCAGCCCAGGACGCGGCTACACCTTC
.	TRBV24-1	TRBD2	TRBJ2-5	CATSDPTPSGGVETQYF	TGTGCCACCAGTGACCCAACCCCTTCCGGGGGGGTGGAGACCCAGTACTTC
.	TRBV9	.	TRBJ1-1	CASSVAGSLLGGAFF	TGTGCCAGCAGCGTAGCAGGGTCGTTACTGGGGGGAGCTTTCTTT
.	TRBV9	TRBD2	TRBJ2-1	CASSVGLAGGPHNEQFF	TGTGCCAGCAGCGTAGGACTAGCGGGGGGGCCCCACAATGAGCAGTTCTTC
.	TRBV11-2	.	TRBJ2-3	CASSLGPTSTDTQYF	TGTGCCAGCAGCTTAGGCCCAACTAGCACAGATACGCAGTATTTT
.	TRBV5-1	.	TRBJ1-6	CASSLAGRGSPLHF	TGCGCCAGCAGCTTGGCTGGGAGGGGTTCACCCCTCCACTTT
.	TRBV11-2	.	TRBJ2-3	CASSLGLTRTDTQYF	TGTGCCAGCAGCTTAGGCCTGACGCGCACAGATACGCAGTATTTT
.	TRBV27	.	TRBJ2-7	CASSVGHSYEQYF	TGTGCCAGCAGCGTCGGGCACTCCTACGAGCAGTACTTC
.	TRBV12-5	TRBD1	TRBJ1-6	CASGFKLGQVNSPLHF	TGTGCTAGTGGTTTTAAACTCGGACAGGTTAATTCACCCCTCCACTTT
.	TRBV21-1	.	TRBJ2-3	CASSKAQASTDTQYF	TGTGCCAGCAGCAAAGCACAGGCGAGCACAGATACGCAGTATTTT
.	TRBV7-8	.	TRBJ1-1	CASSLEGRVNTEAFF	TGTGCCAGCAGCTTAGAGGGCAGGGTGAACACTGAAGCTTTCTTT
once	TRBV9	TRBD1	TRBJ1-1	CASSVVGTGGTHTEAFF	TGTGCCAGCAGCGTAGTGGGGACAGGGGGCACCCACACTGAAGCTTTCTTT
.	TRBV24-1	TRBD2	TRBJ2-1	CATSERTGTNSYNEQFF	TGTGCCACCAGTGAGCGCACGGGGACTAACTCCTACAATGAGCAGTTCTTC
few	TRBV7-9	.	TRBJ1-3	CASSGRGTGHTIYF	TGTGCCAGCAGCGGAAGGGGTACGGGCCACACCATATATTTT
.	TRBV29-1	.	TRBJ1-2	CSVSPGPNYGYTF	TGCAGCGTTAGCCCAGGCCCCAACTATGGCTACACCTTC
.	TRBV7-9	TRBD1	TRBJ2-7	CASSPRTGGILWEQYF	TGTGCCAGCAGCCCTCGGACAGGGGGCATCCTGTGGGAGCAGTACTTC
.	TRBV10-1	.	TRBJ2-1	CASSVDSGPYNEQFF	TGCGCCAGCAGTGTGGATAGCGGACCCTACAATGAGCAGTTCTTC
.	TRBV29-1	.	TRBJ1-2	CSVAGNGYTF	TGCAGCGTAGCAGGAAATGGCTACACCTTC
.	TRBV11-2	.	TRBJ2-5	CASSSWALETQYF	TGTGCCAGCAGCTCATGGGCGTTAGAGACCCAGTACTTC
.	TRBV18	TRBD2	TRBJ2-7	CASSPGTSGIYEQYF	TGTGCCAGCTCACCCGGGACTAGCGGAATCTACGAGCAGTACTTC
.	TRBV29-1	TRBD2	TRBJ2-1	CSVEGLAGGVYNEQFF	TGCAGCGTAGAGGGACTAGCGGGGGGGGTCTACAATGAGCAGTTCTTC
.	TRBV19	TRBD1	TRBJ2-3	CASSIDDRDTDTQYF	TGTGCCAGTAGTATTGACGACAGGGACACAGATACGCAGTATTTT
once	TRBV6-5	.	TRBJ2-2	CASNPLFTGELFF	TGTGCCAGCAATCCTCTATTCACCGGGGAGCTGTTTTTT
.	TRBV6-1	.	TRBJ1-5	CASSERASPNQPQHF	TGTGCCAGCAGTGAAAGGGCCAGCCCCAATCAGCCCCAGCATTTT
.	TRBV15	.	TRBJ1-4	CATSREAQAKLFF	TGTGCCACCAGCAGAGAAGCACAGGCAAAACTGTTTTTT
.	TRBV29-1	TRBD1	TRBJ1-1	CSVNRGLNTEAFF	TGCAGCGTTAACAGGGGGCTGAACACTGAAGCTTTCTTT
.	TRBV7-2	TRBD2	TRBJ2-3	CASSLGVVGGATDTQYF	TGTGCCAGCAGCTTAGGCGTAGTCGGGGGGGCTACAGATACGCAGTATTTT
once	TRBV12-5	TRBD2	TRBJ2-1	CASGLAAGVANEQFF	TGTGCTAGTGGTTTGGCGGCGGGGGTAGCCAATGAGCAGTTCTTC
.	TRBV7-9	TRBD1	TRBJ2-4	CASSSRQGLNIQYF	TGTGCCAGCAGCTCCAGACAGGGGCTAAACATTCAGTACTTC
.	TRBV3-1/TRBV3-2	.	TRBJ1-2	CASSLLGGDGYTF	TGTGCCAGCAGCCTCCTAGGGGGGGATGGCTACACCTTC
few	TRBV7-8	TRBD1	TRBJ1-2	CASSRGPDRGYGYTF	TGTGCCAGCAGCCGAGGTCCGGACAGGGGTTATGGCTACACCTTC
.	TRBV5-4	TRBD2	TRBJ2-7	CASNNGGAGYEQYF	TGTGCCAGCAACAACGGGGGGGCTGGCTACGAGCAGTACTTC
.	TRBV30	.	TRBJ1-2	CAWSVKGHGGYTF	TGTGCCTGGAGTGTAAAGGGGCACGGTGGCTACACCTTC
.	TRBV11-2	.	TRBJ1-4	CASSSPTGMTEKLFF	TGTGCCAGCAGTTCACCTACAGGGATGACTGAAAAACTGTTTTTT
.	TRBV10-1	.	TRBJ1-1	CASSESPWRTEAFF	TGCGCCAGCAGTGAGTCGCCCTGGAGGACTGAAGCTTTCTTT
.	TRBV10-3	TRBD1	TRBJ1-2	CAISAQGASANYGYTF	TGTGCCATCAGTGCTCAGGGGGCCTCAGCTAACTATGGCTACACCTTC
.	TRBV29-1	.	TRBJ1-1	CSVESRTGGTEAFF	TGCAGCGTTGAATCCAGGACGGGGGGCACTGAAGCTTTCTTT
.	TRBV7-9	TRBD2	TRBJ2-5	CASSLGLAGTPQETQYF	TGTGCCAGCAGCTTAGGACTAGCGGGGACCCCACAAGAGACCCAGTACTTC